This TCR beta chain was observed in a study of blood T cell repertoires in COVID-19. Produced via immunoSEQ multiplex PCR; TCRdb's table is partial and in-frame only. The table shows 230,000 or so clones, with approximately 83% occurring only once. Germline V gene lookup returns CDR1 LGHNA and CDR2 YNFKEQ. The CDR3 runs to 19 residues. Unmatched junction bases numbered 14, after V lost 3 bases and J lost 3 bases. The receptor comes from a man between 45 and 60 years old who had recovered from COVID-19. Input material: PBMCs or T cells enriched from blood (not recorded which). V gene TRBV4-2 combines with J gene TRBJ1-6, with 7 bases matching TRBD1. The chain's CDR3 is CASSHRIRGRLDYNSPLHF. CDR3 coding DNA: TGTGCCAGCAGCCACCGGATAAGGGGGCGGCTGGACTATAATTCACCCCTCCACTTT.